This is a list of T cell receptor beta chains from one sample in a study. Via MiXCR, TCRdb re-called the RT-PCR reads, giving one row per CDR3 protein. This sample has almost 700,000 distinct CDR3 sequences; 14% occur once, and the top ten carry 3.6%. Input material: memory CD4+ T cells from blood. The receptors were sampled from a female donor in good health, serving as a healthy control. The conserved cysteine and the conserved F or W are not part of the CDR3 here. The order of the fields is J gene, V gene, CDR3 protein.

TRBJ2-3 | TRBV2 | ASSGDRGSTDTQY
TRBJ2-2 | TRBV6-5 | ASSSAGANTGELF
TRBJ1-5 | TRBV27 | ASPLDGRGSQPQH
TRBJ2-3 | TRBV7-8 | ASSFKQGDTQY
TRBJ2-5 | TRBV12-3/TRBV12-4 | ASSLSTRTGGTLETQY
TRBJ2-7 | TRBV30 | AWSVRGSYEQY
TRBJ2-7 | TRBV11-2 | ASSYLDGTPYEQY
TRBJ2-5 | TRBV7-2 | ASSSQDSQETQY
TRBJ2-1 | TRBV20-1 | SARDPRGESSYNEQF
TRBJ1-1 | TRBV3-1 | ASSQTTNPTEAF
TRBJ1-1 | TRBV6-2/TRBV6-3 | ASSYSTQQKNTEAF
TRBJ2-5 | TRBV7-2 | ASSLERGWETQY
TRBJ1-2 | TRBV29-1 | SGNDGTGSYGYT
TRBJ2-5 | TRBV5-1 | ATARGQGETQY
TRBJ1-4 | TRBV12-3/TRBV12-4 | ASAPGGGEKLF
TRBJ2-7 | TRBV4-2 | ASSHPALAGGLYEQY
TRBJ2-7 | TRBV6-2/TRBV6-3 | ASTGTRRVYEQY
TRBJ1-1 | TRBV7-2 | ASSQYGARTEAF
TRBJ2-3 | TRBV29-1 | SGQQGEGTDTQY
TRBJ1-1 | TRBV7-2 | ASSMERVSEAF
TRBJ1-1 | TRBV27 | ASSYHYPQGVNTEAF
TRBJ1-1 | TRBV5-1 | ASSLVTLGTEAF
TRBJ2-7 | TRBV5-1 | ASSGDRAGYEQY
TRBJ2-1 | TRBV7-8 | ASRTGLAGRNNEQF
TRBJ2-3 | TRBV11-2 | ASSLTGENTDTQY
TRBJ1-4 | TRBV4-2 | ASSQVGQGREEKLF
TRBJ1-1 | TRBV9 | ASSEQVGVNTEAF
TRBJ2-5 | TRBV7-2 | ASSTGTQETQY
TRBJ2-3 | TRBV5-1 | ASSPGGGTDTQY
TRBJ2-7 | TRBV9 | ASSVGAGTYEQY
TRBJ2-1 | TRBV20-1 | SVTPGNEQF
TRBJ2-2 | TRBV11-2 | ASSLYPGANTGELF
TRBJ2-7 | TRBV18 | ASSLGAGAPYEQY
TRBJ2-2 | TRBV6-2/TRBV6-3 | ASSYYTRNTGELF
TRBJ1-5 | TRBV20-1 | SALGRDNQPQH
TRBJ2-1 | TRBV5-4 | ASSLTQGRNEQF
TRBJ1-1 | TRBV10-3 | AIGGNSEAF
TRBJ2-3 | TRBV6-1 | ASSDLGRSSTDTQY
TRBJ2-1 | TRBV7-7 | ASSLVEGPYNEQF
TRBJ2-7 | TRBV6-2/TRBV6-3 | ASSYGGSGSYEQY
TRBJ1-5 | TRBV6-6 | ASSLKGGDQPQH
TRBJ2-7 | TRBV29-1 | SVGHASSYEQY
TRBJ1-2 | TRBV12-3/TRBV12-4 | ASRVTGLTSGYT
TRBJ1-1 | TRBV7-8 | ASSFLQGMNTEAF
TRBJ2-3 | TRBV3-1 | ASSWQAVYTDTQY
TRBJ2-2 | TRBV5-1 | ASRQRDRPTNTGELF
TRBJ2-3 | TRBV12-3/TRBV12-4 | ASSVFGGPAQY
TRBJ2-1 | TRBV9 | ASSVDTGVQF
TRBJ2-2 | TRBV7-2 | ASSFRTGYSSGELF
TRBJ1-5 | TRBV12-3/TRBV12-4 | ASAKGGDQPQH
TRBJ1-1 | TRBV15 | ATSRDRRGNTEAF
TRBJ2-7 | TRBV24-1 | ATSDRRQTYEQY
TRBJ2-5 | TRBV30 | AWTSGLAGTQY